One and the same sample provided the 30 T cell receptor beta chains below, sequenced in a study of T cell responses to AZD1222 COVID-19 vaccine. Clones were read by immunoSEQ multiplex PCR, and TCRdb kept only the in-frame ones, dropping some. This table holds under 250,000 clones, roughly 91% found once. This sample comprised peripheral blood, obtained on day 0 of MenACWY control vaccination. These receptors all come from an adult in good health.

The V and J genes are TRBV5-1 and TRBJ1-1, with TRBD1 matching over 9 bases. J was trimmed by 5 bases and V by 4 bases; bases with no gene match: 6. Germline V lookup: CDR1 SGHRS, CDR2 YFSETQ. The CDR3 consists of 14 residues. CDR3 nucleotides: TGCGCCAGCAGCGAACAGGGGGCGGTGACTGAAGCTTTCTTT. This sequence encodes CASSEQGAVTEAFF.

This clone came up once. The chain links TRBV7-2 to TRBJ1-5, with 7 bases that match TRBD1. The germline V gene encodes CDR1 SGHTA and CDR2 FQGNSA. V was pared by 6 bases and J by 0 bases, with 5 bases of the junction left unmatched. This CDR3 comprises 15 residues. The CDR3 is CASSSTGPSNQPQHF. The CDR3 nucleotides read TGTGCCAGCAGTTCGACAGGGCCTAGCAATCAGCCCCAGCATTTT.

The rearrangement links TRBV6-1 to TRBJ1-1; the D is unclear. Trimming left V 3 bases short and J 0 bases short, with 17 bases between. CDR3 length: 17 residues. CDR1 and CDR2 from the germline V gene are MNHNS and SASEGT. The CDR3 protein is CASSEVFVAYMNTEAFF. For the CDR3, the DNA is TGTGCCAGCAGTGAGGTCTTCGTGGCTTACATGAACACTGAAGCTTTCTTT.

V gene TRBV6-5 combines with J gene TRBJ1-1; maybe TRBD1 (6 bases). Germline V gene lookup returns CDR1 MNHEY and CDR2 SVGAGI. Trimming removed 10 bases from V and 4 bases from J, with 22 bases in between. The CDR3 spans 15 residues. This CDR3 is CATGGGLTSGTEAFF. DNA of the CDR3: TGTGCCACCGGAGGGGGTTTAACGTCTGGCACTGAAGCTTTCTTT.

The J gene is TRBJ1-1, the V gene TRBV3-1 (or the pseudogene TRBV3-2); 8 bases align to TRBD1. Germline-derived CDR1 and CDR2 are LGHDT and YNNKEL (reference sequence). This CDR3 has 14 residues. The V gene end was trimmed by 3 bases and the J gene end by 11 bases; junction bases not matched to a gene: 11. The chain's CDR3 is CASSQIPAGGSAFF. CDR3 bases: TGTGCCAGCAGCCAGATACCGGCAGGGGGCTCGGCTTTCTTT.

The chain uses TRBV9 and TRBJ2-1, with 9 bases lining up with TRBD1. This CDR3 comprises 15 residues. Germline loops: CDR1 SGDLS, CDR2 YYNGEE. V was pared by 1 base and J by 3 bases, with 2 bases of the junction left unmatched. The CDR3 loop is CASSVTGGSYNEQFF. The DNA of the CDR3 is TGTGCCAGCAGCGTAACAGGGGGCAGCTACAATGAGCAGTTCTTC.

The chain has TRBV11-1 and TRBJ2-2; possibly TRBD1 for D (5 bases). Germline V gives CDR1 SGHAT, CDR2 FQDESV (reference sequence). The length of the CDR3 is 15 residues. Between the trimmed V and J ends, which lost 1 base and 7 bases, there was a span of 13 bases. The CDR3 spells CASSLELGHGGELFF. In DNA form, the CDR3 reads TGTGCCAGCAGCTTAGAATTGGGGCACGGCGGGGAGCTGTTTTTT.

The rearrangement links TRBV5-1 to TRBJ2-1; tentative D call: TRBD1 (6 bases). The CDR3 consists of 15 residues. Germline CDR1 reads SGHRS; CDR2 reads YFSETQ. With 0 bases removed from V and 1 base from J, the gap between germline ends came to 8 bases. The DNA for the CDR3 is TGCGCCAGCAGCTTGGCGGACAGTTCCTACAATGAGCAGTTCTTC. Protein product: CASSLADSSYNEQFF.

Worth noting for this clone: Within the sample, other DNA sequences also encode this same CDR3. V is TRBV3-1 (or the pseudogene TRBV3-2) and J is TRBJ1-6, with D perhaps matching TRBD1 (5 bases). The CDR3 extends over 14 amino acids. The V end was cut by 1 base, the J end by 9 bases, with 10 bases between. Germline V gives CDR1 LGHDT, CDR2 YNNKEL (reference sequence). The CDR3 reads CASSQVAGTSPLHF. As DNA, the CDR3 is TGTGCCAGCAGCCAAGTAGCAGGGACTTCACCCCTCCACTTT.

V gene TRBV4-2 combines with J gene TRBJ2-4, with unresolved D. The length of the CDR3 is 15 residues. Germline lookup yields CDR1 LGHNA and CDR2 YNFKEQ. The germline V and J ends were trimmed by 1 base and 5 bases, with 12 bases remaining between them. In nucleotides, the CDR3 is TGTGCCAGCAGCCAAGGTACTGGTAGGCAAAACATTCAGTACTTC. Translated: CASSQGTGRQNIQYF.

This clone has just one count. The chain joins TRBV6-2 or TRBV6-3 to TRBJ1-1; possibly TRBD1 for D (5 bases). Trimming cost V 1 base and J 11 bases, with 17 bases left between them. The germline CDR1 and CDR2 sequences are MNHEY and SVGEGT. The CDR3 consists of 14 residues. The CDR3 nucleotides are TGTGCCAGCAGTTACTTCGGCAGGGAAGGATTTGCTTTCTTT. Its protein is CASSYFGREGFAFF.

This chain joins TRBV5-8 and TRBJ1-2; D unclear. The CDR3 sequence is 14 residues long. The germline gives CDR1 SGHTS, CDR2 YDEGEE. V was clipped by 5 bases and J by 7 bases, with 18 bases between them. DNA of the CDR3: TGTGCCAGCAGATCTCGGGGTCGGGTGGGTGGCTACACCTTC. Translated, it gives CASRSRGRVGGYTF.

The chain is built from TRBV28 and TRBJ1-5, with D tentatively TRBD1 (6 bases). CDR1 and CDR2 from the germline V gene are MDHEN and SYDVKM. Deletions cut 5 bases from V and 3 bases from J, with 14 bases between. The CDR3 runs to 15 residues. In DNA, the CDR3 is TGTGCCAGCAGTCACCCCCCAGGGGACAATCAGCCCCAGCATTTT. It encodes CASSHPPGDNQPQHF.

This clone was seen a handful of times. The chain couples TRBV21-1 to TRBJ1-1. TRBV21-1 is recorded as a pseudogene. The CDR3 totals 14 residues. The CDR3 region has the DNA TGTGCCAGCAACAAAGCCGGGGCGGACACTGAAGCTTTCTTT. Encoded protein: CASNKAGADTEAFF.

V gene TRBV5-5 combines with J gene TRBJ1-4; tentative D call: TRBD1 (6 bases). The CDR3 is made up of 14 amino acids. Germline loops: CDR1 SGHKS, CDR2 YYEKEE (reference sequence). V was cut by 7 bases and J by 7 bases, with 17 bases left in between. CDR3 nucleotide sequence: TGTGCCAGCTTGTGGCGTAGGGGGAGTGAAAAACTGTTTTTT. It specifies CASLWRRGSEKLFF.

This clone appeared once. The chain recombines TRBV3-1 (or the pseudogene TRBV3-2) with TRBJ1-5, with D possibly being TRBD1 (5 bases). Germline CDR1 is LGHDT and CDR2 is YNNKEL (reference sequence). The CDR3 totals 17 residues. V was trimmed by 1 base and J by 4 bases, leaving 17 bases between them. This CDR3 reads CASSQAGGRGRNQPQHF. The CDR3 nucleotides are TGTGCCAGCAGCCAAGCCGGAGGGAGGGGTAGGAATCAGCCCCAGCATTTT.

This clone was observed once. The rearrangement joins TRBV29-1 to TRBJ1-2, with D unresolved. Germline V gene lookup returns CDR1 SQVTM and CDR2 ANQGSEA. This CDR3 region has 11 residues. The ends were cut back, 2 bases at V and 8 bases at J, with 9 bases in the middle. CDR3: CSVERERGYTF. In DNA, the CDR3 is TGCAGCGTTGAAAGGGAGCGAGGCTACACCTTC.

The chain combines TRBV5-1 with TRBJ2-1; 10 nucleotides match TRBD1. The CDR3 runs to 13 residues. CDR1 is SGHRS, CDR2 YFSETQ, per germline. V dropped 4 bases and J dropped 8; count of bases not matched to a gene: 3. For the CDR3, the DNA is TGCGCCAGCAGCGATGGACAGGGGGATGAGCAGTTCTTC. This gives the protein CASSDGQGDEQFF.

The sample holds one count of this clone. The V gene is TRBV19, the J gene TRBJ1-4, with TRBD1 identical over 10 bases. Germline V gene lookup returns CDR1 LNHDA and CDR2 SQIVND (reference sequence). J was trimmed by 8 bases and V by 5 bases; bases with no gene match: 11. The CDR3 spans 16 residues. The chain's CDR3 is CASSPGRQGAHEKLFF. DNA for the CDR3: TGTGCCAGTAGTCCAGGCCGACAGGGGGCGCACGAAAAACTGTTTTTT.

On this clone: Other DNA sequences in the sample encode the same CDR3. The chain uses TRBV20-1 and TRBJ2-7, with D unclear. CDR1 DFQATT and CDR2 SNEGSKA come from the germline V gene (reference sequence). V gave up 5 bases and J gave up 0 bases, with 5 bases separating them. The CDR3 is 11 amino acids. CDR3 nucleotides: TGCAGTGCTTCTAACTCCTACGAGCAGTACTTC. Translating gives CSASNSYEQYF.

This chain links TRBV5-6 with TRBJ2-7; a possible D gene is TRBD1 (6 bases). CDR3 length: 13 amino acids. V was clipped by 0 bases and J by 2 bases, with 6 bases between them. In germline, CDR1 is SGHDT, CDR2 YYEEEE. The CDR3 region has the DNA TGTGCCAGCAGCTTGGGGGGGCCCTACGAGCAGTACTTC. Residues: CASSLGGPYEQYF. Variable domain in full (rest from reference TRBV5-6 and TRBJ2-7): DAGVTQSPTHLIKTRGQQVTLRCSPKSGHDTVSWYQQALGQGPQFIFQYYEEEERQRGNFPDRFSGHQFPNYSSELNVNALLLGDSALYLCASSLGGPYEQYFGPGTRLTVT.

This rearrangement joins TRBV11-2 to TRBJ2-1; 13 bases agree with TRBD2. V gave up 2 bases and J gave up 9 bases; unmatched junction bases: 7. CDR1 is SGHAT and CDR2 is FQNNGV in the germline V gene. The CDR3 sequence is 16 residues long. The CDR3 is CASSLTTSGGALEQFF. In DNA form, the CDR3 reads TGTGCCAGCAGCTTAACTACTAGCGGGGGGGCCCTTGAGCAGTTCTTC.

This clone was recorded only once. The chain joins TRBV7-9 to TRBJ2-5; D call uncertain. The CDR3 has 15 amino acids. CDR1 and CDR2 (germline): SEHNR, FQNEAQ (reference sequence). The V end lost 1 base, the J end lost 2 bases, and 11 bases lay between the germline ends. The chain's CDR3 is CASSLGASFQETQYF. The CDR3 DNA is TGTGCCAGCAGCTTAGGGGCCAGCTTTCAAGAGACCCAGTACTTC.

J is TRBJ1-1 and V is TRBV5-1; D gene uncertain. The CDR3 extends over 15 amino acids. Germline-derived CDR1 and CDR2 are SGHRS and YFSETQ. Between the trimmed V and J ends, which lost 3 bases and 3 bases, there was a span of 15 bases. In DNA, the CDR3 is TGCGCCAGCAGCTCATCGGGTCCTGCTTACACTGAAGCTTTCTTT. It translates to CASSSSGPAYTEAFF.

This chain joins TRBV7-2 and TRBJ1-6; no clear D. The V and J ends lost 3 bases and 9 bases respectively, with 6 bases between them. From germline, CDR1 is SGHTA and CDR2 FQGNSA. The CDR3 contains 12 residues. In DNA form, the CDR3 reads TGTGCCAGCAGCTTCTCACTTTCACCCCTCCACTTT. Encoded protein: CASSFSLSPLHF.

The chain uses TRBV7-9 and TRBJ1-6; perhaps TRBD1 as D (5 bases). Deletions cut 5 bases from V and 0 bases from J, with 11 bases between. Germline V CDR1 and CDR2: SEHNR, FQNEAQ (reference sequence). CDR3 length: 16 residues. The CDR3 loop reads CASSPGSSSYNSPLHF. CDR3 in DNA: TGTGCCAGCAGCCCAGGGTCGAGCTCCTATAATTCACCCCTCCACTTT.

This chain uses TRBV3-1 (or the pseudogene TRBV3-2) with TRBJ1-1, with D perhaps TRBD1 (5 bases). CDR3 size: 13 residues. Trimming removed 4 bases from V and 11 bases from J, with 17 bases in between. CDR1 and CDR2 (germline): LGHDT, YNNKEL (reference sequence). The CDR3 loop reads CASSPRGGTDAFF. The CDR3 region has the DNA TGTGCCAGCAGCCCGCGCGGAGGGACCGATGCTTTCTTT.

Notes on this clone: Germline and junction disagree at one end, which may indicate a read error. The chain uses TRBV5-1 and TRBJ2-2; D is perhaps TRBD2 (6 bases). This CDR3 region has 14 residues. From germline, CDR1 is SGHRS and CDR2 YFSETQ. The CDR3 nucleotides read TGCGCCAGCAGATTGGGGGGGAACACCGGGGAGCTGTTTTTT. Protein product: CASRLGGNTGELFF.

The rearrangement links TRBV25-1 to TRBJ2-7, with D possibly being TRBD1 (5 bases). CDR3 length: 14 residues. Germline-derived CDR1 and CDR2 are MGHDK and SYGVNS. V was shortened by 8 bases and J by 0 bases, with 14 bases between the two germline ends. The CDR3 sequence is CASAKQDFSYEQYF. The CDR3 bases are TGTGCCAGCGCCAAACAGGATTTCTCCTACGAGCAGTACTTC.

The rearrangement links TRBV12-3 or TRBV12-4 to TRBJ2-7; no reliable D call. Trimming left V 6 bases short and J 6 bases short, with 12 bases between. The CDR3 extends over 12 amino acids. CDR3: CASSQYPSEQYF. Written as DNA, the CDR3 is TGTGCCAGCAGCCAGTATCCATCCGAGCAGTACTTC.